This T cell receptor beta chain was recorded in a study of blood T cell repertoires in COVID-19 (dated by TCRdb to 2020 to 2022). About the study as a whole: Samples covering the acute and convalescent phases of COVID-19 were provided by collaborators in the United States, Italy and Spain. The material from the prospective study consisted of cDNA or gDNA derived from T cells, B-cell-depleted T cells, or PBMCs. Deeply sampled blood TCRbeta repertoires from subjects exposed to, actively infected with, or recovered from COVID-19 were included in the dataset. A freely available public database, intended as a resource for researchers studying the immune response to SARS-CoV-2, is where the repertoires were released. Samples came from the ongoing ImmuneRACE study (first 160 participants) plus 1,254 subjects from 6 global collaborators. Sample metadata almost always included a de-identified subject ID, COVID-19 status, age in years and sex. Where available, HLA class I and class II types were taken from metadata supplied by the sample provider and were not determined by assay-based typing. Results and caveats for the whole study, not just this receptor: How much clinical and demographic metadata was included differed by source and by participant, and the metadata was provided uncurated.

V is shortened by 4 bases, J by 4 bases, and the region joining them spans 14 bases. Including cysteine and phenylalanine, the CDR3 has 15 amino acids. The only DNA kept is the CDR3, 45 bases in frame from the first base. The germline V gene sets CDR1 to SGDLS and CDR2 to YYNGEE. The collaborating institutions used their own protocols to collect whole blood in K2EDTA tubes. For TCRbeta analysis, collaborator samples were shipped as frozen whole blood, as isolated PBMCs, or as DNA extracted from either sample type. TCRbeta CDR3 regions were amplified from genomic DNA using the immunoSEQ Assay, a bias-controlled multiplex PCR. As for the authors' bioinformatics: The number of nucleated cells in each sample was estimated by amplification of reference gene primers within the assay. To quantify the absolute abundance of each unique TCRbeta CDR3 rearrangement, sequence reads were collapsed and filtered. For each sample, productive Simpson clonality was calculated as the square root of Simpson's diversity index across productive rearrangements. In TCRdb, the immuneACCESS table is reduced to in-frame sequences with V and J assigned. These tables do not hold every clone; where another copy was compared, an unresolved V gene accounts for under half, and the others remain unexplained. The V and J calls and clone size come from that table; D and trimming were worked out from the DNA. A total of over 85,000 clones appear in this sample, around 87% of them only once. Roughly 3.1% of the sample is taken by the ten largest.

In the case of this clone: No antigen is known for it. Within one base of it there is no much larger clone, and no base qualities were kept.

The TCR originated in a man in his fifties with active or convalescent COVID-19. The chain is assembled from TRBV9 and TRBJ1-4, with a tentative D gene TRBD1 over 6 matching bases. The sequenced sample was peripheral blood. The DNA sequence is as follows: TGTGCCAGCAGCCCTACAGGGTTGGGTAATGAAAAACTGTTTTTT. This codes for CASSPTGLGNEKLFF.